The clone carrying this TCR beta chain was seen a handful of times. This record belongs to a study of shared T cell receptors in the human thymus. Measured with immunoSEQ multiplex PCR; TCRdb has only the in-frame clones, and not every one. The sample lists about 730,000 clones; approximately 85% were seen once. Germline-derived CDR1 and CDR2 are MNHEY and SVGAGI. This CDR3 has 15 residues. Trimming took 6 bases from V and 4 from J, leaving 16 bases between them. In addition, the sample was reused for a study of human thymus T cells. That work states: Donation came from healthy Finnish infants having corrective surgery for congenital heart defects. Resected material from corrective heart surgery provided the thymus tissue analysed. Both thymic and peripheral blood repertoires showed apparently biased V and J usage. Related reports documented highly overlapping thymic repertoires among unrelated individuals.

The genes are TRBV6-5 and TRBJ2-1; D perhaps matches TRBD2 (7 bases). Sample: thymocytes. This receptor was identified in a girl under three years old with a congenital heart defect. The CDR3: CASSWGGRTYNEQFF. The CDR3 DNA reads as TGTGCCAGCAGCTGGGGGGGGCGCACGTACAATGAGCAGTTCTTC.